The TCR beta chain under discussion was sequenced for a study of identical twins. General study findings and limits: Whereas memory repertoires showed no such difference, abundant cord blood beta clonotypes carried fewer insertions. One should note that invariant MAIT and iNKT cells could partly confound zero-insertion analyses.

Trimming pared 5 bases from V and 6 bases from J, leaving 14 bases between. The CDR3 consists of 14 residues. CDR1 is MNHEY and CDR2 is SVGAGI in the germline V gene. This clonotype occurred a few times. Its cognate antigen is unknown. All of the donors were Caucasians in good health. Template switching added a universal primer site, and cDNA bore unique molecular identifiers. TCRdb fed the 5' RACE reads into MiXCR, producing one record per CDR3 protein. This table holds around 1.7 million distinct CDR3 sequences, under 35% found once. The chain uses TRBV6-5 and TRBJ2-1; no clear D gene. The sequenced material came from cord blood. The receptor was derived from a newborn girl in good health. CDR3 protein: CASSRNRARNEQFF. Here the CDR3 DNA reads TGTGCCAGCAGTCGAAACCGGGCCCGCAATGAGCAGTTCTTC.